This TCR beta chain is from a study of blood T cells in healthy people across ages. Together with a sample-barcoded 5' primer, a J-beta primer mix was included in a second PCR lasting about 7 to 11 cycles. TCRdb reprocessed the 5' RACE reads via MiXCR and lists one record per CDR3 protein. The table has around 1,500,000 distinct CDR3 sequences, about 28% seen once. The CDR3 consists of 15 residues. Germline V gene lookup returns CDR1 DFQATT and CDR2 SNEGSKA (reference sequence). This clonotype turned up a few times. Collection of 9 to 10 milliliters of peripheral blood was performed for each donor. Material: blood. The chain has TRBV20-1 and TRBJ2-4, with 9 bases fitting TRBD2. The DNA end is a closer match to TRBJ2-7, so the J assignment may be wrong. The TCR sequence derives from a woman aged 30 to 39 in good health. In DNA form, the CDR3 reads TGCAGTGCTAGGGGATTAGCGGGGGATTCCTACGAGCAGTACTTC. Its translation: CSARGLAGDSYEQYF.